These 31 T cell receptor beta chains came from one sample sequenced in a study of blood T cell repertoires in COVID-19. TCRdb keeps only in-frame clones here, not all; method: immunoSEQ multiplex PCR. The table includes 95,000 to 150,000 clones, roughly 89% detected once. Sequenced: peripheral blood. All receptors come from a middle-aged man with acute or convalescent COVID-19.

The chain joins TRBV19 to TRBJ1-1; TRBD1 aligns across 7 bases. Per germline, CDR1 LNHDA and CDR2 SQIVND (reference sequence). The CDR3 covers 16 residues. V was clipped by 4 bases and J by 1 base; unmatched bases: 9. The CDR3 spells CASSRATGRGNTEAFF. In DNA, the CDR3 is TGTGCCAGTAGTAGAGCGACAGGGCGAGGGAACACTGAAGCTTTCTTT.

V is TRBV7-2 and J is TRBJ1-5; D perhaps matches TRBD1 (6 bases). CDR1 and CDR2 (germline): SGHTA, FQGNSA. V was cut by 1 base and J by 2 bases, with 9 bases left in between. This CDR3 contains 15 residues. In DNA form, the CDR3 reads TGTGCCAGCAGCTTAGTGGCAGGGGGCAATCAGCCCCAGCATTTT. Translated: CASSLVAGGNQPQHF.

This clone was seen a single time. The genes are TRBV7-9 and TRBJ2-7; unclear D gene. CDR3 length: 14 residues. V was clipped by 1 base and J by 0 bases, with 7 bases between them. Germline lookup yields CDR1 SEHNR and CDR2 FQNEAQ (reference sequence). The CDR3 DNA is TGTGCCAGCAGCTTAGGGGCCTACTCCTACGAGCAGTACTTC. Its translation is CASSLGAYSYEQYF.

This clone was picked up a small number of times. The chain employs TRBV6-5 and TRBJ1-6; 8 bases are a match to TRBD1. CDR1 and CDR2 (germline): MNHEY, SVGAGI. Trimming at V came to 6 bases and at J to 5 bases, leaving 3 bases not matched to a gene. The CDR3 extends over 14 amino acids. The CDR3 DNA reads TGTGCCAGCAGCTTGGACAGGGATAATTCACCCCTCCACTTT. This encodes CASSLDRDNSPLHF.

The chain is built from TRBV20-1 and TRBJ1-1; D not certain. Germline CDR1 DFQATT, CDR2 SNEGSKA (reference sequence). V was cut by 0 bases and J by 11 bases, with 10 bases left in between. There are 11 residues in the CDR3. Written as DNA, the CDR3 is TGCAGTGCTAGAGAGATCCTCGGGGCTTTCTTT. Its translation: CSAREILGAFF.

The chain carries TRBV12-3 or TRBV12-4 and TRBJ2-5; tentatively, D is TRBD1 (7 bases). V was trimmed by 2 bases and J by 7 bases, leaving 11 bases between them. This CDR3 spans 13 amino acids. This CDR3 reads CASSLFQGGTQYF. In DNA, the CDR3 is TGTGCCAGCAGTTTATTCCAGGGGGGGACCCAGTACTTC.

V gene TRBV5-4 combines with J gene TRBJ2-3; D unresolved. Looked up from germline, CDR1 is SGHNT and CDR2 is YYREEE (reference sequence). Deletions cut 4 bases from V and 0 bases from J, with 21 bases between. This CDR3 is 18 amino acids long. The CDR3 sequence is CASSGVSGRKTSTDTQYF. CDR3 DNA: TGTGCCAGCAGCGGCGTATCTGGGCGAAAAACTAGCACAGATACGCAGTATTTT.

This chain joins TRBV12-3 or TRBV12-4 and TRBJ2-3, with 7 bases identical to TRBD1. V was clipped by 6 bases and J by 5 bases; unmatched bases: 5. This CDR3 region has 13 residues. The DNA for the CDR3 is TGTGCCAGCAGCTTGACAGGGTTAGATACGCAGTATTTT. Translating it yields CASSLTGLDTQYF.

V gene TRBV19 combines with J gene TRBJ1-3; weak D call: TRBD1 (5 bases). Trimming removed 5 bases from V and 4 bases from J, with 18 bases in between. There are 16 residues in the CDR3. The germline V gene encodes CDR1 LNHDA and CDR2 SQIVND (reference sequence). The CDR3 DNA is TGTGCCAGTAGTGGAATCTTGGGGCAACGAGGAAACACCATATATTTT. This sequence encodes CASSGILGQRGNTIYF.

The gene calls are TRBV5-6 and TRBJ1-4; D gene uncertain. Germline CDR1 is SGHDT and CDR2 is YYEEEE. The CDR3 is 15 amino acids. With 3 bases removed from V and 2 bases from J, the gap between germline ends came to 11 bases. Here the CDR3 reads CASSYDDSTNEKLFF. CDR3 nucleotide sequence: TGTGCCAGCAGCTATGATGACTCGACTAATGAAAAACTGTTTTTT.

J is TRBJ1-4 and V is TRBV6-5; possible D gene TRBD1, 6 bases. The CDR3 extends over 13 amino acids. CDR1 is MNHEY, CDR2 SVGAGI, per germline. V lost 10 bases and J 4 bases, leaving 13 bases between the germline ends. The CDR3 reads CATRTVYNEKLFF. CDR3 DNA: TGTGCCACCAGGACAGTCTATAATGAAAAACTGTTTTTT.

The rearrangement joins TRBV6-5 to TRBJ1-2; possible D gene TRBD1, 5 bases. The CDR3 sequence is 10 residues long. Germline loops: CDR1 MNHEY, CDR2 SVGAGI. V lost 11 bases, J lost 6 bases, and 10 bases lay in between. CDR3 in DNA: TGTGCCGGTCAGGGTAATGGCTACACCTTC. Residues: CAGQGNGYTF.

The chain employs TRBV19 and TRBJ2-3, with 10 bases fitting TRBD2. Trimming cost V 3 bases and J 0 bases; bases outside gene matches: 3. The CDR3 loop spans 16 amino acids. Germline V gene sequence: CDR1 LNHDA, CDR2 SQIVND (reference sequence). This chain's CDR3 is CASSMTSGPSTDTQYF. Written as DNA, the CDR3 is TGTGCCAGTAGTATGACTAGCGGGCCGAGCACAGATACGCAGTATTTT.

This chain links TRBV7-2 with TRBJ1-2, with TRBD1 as a possible D gene (5 bases). The CDR3 loop spans 14 amino acids. From germline, CDR1 is SGHTA and CDR2 FQGNSA. The V and J ends lost 6 bases and 2 bases respectively, with 13 bases between them. This chain's CDR3 is CASSTPGVNYGYTF. The CDR3 nucleotides are TGTGCCAGCAGTACCCCGGGGGTCAACTATGGCTACACCTTC.

The genes are TRBV18 and TRBJ2-1, with D possibly TRBD2 on 6 matching bases. Germline CDR1 KGHSH, CDR2 LQKENI. Trimming took 2 bases from V and 5 from J, leaving 13 bases between them. This CDR3 is built from 15 residues. Written as DNA, the CDR3 is TGTGCCAGCTCACCAGGGGCGGGATTTCACAATGAGCAGTTCTTC. Its translation: CASSPGAGFHNEQFF.

The chain links TRBV18 to TRBJ1-4; D uncertain. This CDR3 spans 15 amino acids. Per germline, CDR1 KGHSH and CDR2 LQKENI. Deletions cut 1 base from V and 0 bases from J, with 6 bases between. The CDR3 DNA reads as TGTGCCAGCTCACCACGAACGGCAACTAATGAAAAACTGTTTTTT. This translates into CASSPRTATNEKLFF.

V is TRBV5-1 and J is TRBJ1-1; 9 bases agree with TRBD1. Germline CDR1 SGHRS, CDR2 YFSETQ. The CDR3 covers 14 residues. V lost 0 bases, J lost 9 bases, and 6 bases stayed unmatched. CDR3 sequence: CASSLEGQGFQAFF. The CDR3 DNA is TGCGCCAGCAGCTTGGAGGGACAGGGTTTTCAAGCTTTCTTT.

The chain has TRBV18 and TRBJ2-1, with TRBD1 matching over 10 bases. Trimming took 6 bases from V and 5 from J; bases not matched to a gene: 7. From germline, CDR1 is KGHSH and CDR2 LQKENI. This CDR3 is built from 15 residues. CDR3 coding DNA: TGTGCCAGCTCGAGAAGACAGGGGGCCCACAATGAGCAGTTCTTC. The encoded protein is CASSRRQGAHNEQFF.

The chain recombines TRBV28 with TRBJ1-5; tentative D call: TRBD1 (5 bases). The CDR3 consists of 15 residues. Trimming left V 5 bases short and J 0 bases short, with 11 bases between. Germline V gives CDR1 MDHEN, CDR2 SYDVKM. DNA for the CDR3: TGTGCCAGCAGTACCGGGGGGGATAGCAATCAGCCCCAGCATTTT. It is translated as CASSTGGDSNQPQHF.

The chain carries TRBV7-9 and TRBJ1-1; tentative D call: TRBD1 (6 bases). Germline CDR1 reads SEHNR; CDR2 reads FQNEAQ (reference sequence). The CDR3 totals 14 residues. V gave up 4 bases and J gave up 1 base, with 10 bases separating them. DNA for the CDR3: TGTGCCAGCAGCTCCAAGGGACAGAACACTGAAGCTTTCTTT. This encodes CASSSKGQNTEAFF. The complete variable domain, with remaining parts taken from reference TRBV7-9 and TRBJ1-1, reads DTGVSQNPRHKITKRGQNVTFRCDPISEHNRLYWYRQTLGQGPEFLTYFQNEAQLEKSRLLSDRFSAERPKGSFSTLEIQRTEQGDSAMYLCASSSKGQNTEAFFGQGTRLTVV.

The count of this clone is one. One end of the junction varies from germline; a read error may be responsible. As DNA, the CDR3 is TGTACCAGCAGCTCTAGCTCTGGAAACACCATATATTTT. This encodes CTSSSSSGNTIYF. The chain couples TRBV27 to TRBJ1-3; no clear D gene. Germline CDR1 is MNHEY and CDR2 is SMNVEV (reference sequence). The CDR3 contains 13 residues.

The CDR3 spells CASSQGYVYGGYTF. For the CDR3, the DNA is TGTGCCAGCAGCCAAGGATATGTTTACGGTGGCTACACCTTC. This chain uses TRBV3-1 (or the pseudogene TRBV3-2) with TRBJ1-2; no reliable D call. Trimming took off 1 base at V and 7 bases at J, with 13 bases between the two ends. Germline CDR1 reads LGHDT; CDR2 reads YNNKEL (reference sequence). The CDR3 consists of 14 residues.

This sequence joins TRBV27 and TRBJ2-7; 7 bases map to TRBD1. The ends lost 5 bases at V and 6 bases at J; junction bases unmatched: 7. The germline gives CDR1 MNHEY, CDR2 SMNVEV (reference sequence). The CDR3 has 13 residues. The CDR3 reads CASSPRQGSEQYF. Written as DNA, the CDR3 is TGTGCCAGCAGTCCGCGACAGGGAAGCGAGCAGTACTTC.

This chain connects TRBV3-1 (or the pseudogene TRBV3-2) to TRBJ1-3; D is possibly TRBD1 (5 bases). This CDR3 is built from 16 residues. The germline V gene has CDR1 LGHDT and CDR2 YNNKEL (reference sequence). V was cut by 0 bases and J by 2 bases, with 11 bases left in between. This CDR3 is CASSQDRSGTGNTIYF. Written as DNA, the CDR3 is TGTGCCAGCAGCCAAGATCGCTCAGGGACTGGAAACACCATATATTTT.

The chain links TRBV6-1 to TRBJ2-5, with 10 bases fitting TRBD2. There are 17 residues in the CDR3. Unmatched junction bases numbered 10, after V lost 1 base and J lost 5 bases. Germline loops: CDR1 MNHNS, CDR2 SASEGT. The CDR3 protein is CASSEGAVLAGVETQYF. The CDR3 DNA reads TGTGCCAGCAGTGAAGGGGCGGTGCTAGCGGGAGTGGAGACCCAGTACTTC.

Many counts were recorded for this clone. The chain couples TRBV11-2 to TRBJ1-2, with 9 bases fitting TRBD1. CDR1 and CDR2 (germline): SGHAT, FQNNGV. The CDR3 sequence is 14 residues long. The junction had 7 bases not matched to a gene; V was cut back by 5 bases and J by 6 bases. CDR3 sequence: CASSRSRDRDGYTF. CDR3 nucleotides: TGTGCCAGCAGCCGATCCCGGGACAGGGATGGCTACACCTTC.

This clone has just a few counts. This sample also contains other DNA sequences that code for the same CDR3. The chain carries TRBV7-8 and TRBJ1-1, with TRBD1 matching 8 bases. CDR3 length equals 16 residues. The germline CDR1 and CDR2 sequences are SGHVS and FQNEAQ. Unmatched junction bases numbered 10, after V lost 5 bases and J lost 2 bases. CDR3 loop: CASSLRDRGSNTEAFF. The CDR3 nucleotides are TGTGCCAGCAGCCTAAGAGACAGGGGTTCAAACACTGAAGCTTTCTTT. Supplemented by reference TRBV7-8 and TRBJ1-1, the full variable domain reads GAGVSQSPRYKVAKRGQDVALRCDPISGHVSLFWYQQALGQGPEFLTYFQNEAQLDKSGLPSDRFFAERPEGSVSTLKIQRTQQEDSAVYLCASSLRDRGSNTEAFFGQGTRLTVV.

The chain employs TRBV4-3 and TRBJ1-2; D possibly corresponds to TRBD1 (6 bases). V was trimmed by 0 bases and J by 4 bases, leaving 15 bases between them. The CDR3 contains 16 residues. Germline lookup yields CDR1 LGHNA and CDR2 YSLEER. This CDR3 reads CASSQDGSGTSYGYTF. The CDR3 DNA reads TGCGCCAGCAGCCAAGATGGAAGTGGGACATCCTATGGCTACACCTTC.

V usage is TRBV5-5 and J usage is TRBJ2-3, with 13 bases lining up with TRBD2. This CDR3 spans 17 amino acids. Per germline, CDR1 SGHKS and CDR2 YYEKEE (reference sequence). Germline trimming cut 4 bases from V and 6 bases from J; bases unmatched to any gene: 11. The CDR3 is CASSPTSGRPSPDTQYF. The CDR3 coding sequence is TGTGCCAGCAGCCCGACTAGCGGGAGGCCATCGCCCGATACGCAGTATTTT.

J is TRBJ1-1 and V is TRBV6-5, with 7 positions matching TRBD1. Per germline, CDR1 MNHEY and CDR2 SVGAGI. This CDR3 spans 15 amino acids. Unmatched junction bases numbered 1, after V lost 0 bases and J lost 0 bases. CDR3 coding DNA: TGTGCCAGCAGTTACTCCGGGACAGTGAACACTGAAGCTTTCTTT. Its translation: CASSYSGTVNTEAFF.

This chain links TRBV3-1 (or the pseudogene TRBV3-2) with TRBJ1-5; 7 nucleotides match TRBD1. CDR1 is LGHDT and CDR2 is YNNKEL in the germline V gene (reference sequence). Trimming at V came to 3 bases and at J to 2 bases, leaving 4 bases not matched to a gene. This CDR3 is 15 amino acids long. The CDR3 coding sequence is TGTGCCAGCAGCCAGACAGGGAGAGGCAATCAGCCCCAGCATTTT. The encoded protein is CASSQTGRGNQPQHF.